The clone carrying this T cell receptor (beta chain) showed up just a few times. This sample is part of a study of T-cell memory formation after mild COVID-19. TCRdb used MiXCR to reprocess the 5' RACE reads, holding one entry per CDR3 protein. The table has around 45,000 distinct CDR3 sequences, approximately 9.7% seen once. The CDR3 runs 14 residues. The ends lost 2 bases at V and 5 bases at J; junction bases unmatched: 4. CDR1 is MNHEY, CDR2 SVGAGI, per germline. The rearrangement links TRBV6-5 to TRBJ1-1; 8 nucleotides align to TRBD1. Material for sequencing was PBMCs or a T cell subset sorted from them (not recorded which). The receptor was derived from an adult woman who had mild COVID-19 (a few samples of this study predate the infection). Cell type and time point are not known. The CDR3 region is CASSYVQGETEAFF. CDR3 DNA sequence: TGTGCCAGCAGTTACGTACAGGGGGAAACTGAAGCTTTCTTT.